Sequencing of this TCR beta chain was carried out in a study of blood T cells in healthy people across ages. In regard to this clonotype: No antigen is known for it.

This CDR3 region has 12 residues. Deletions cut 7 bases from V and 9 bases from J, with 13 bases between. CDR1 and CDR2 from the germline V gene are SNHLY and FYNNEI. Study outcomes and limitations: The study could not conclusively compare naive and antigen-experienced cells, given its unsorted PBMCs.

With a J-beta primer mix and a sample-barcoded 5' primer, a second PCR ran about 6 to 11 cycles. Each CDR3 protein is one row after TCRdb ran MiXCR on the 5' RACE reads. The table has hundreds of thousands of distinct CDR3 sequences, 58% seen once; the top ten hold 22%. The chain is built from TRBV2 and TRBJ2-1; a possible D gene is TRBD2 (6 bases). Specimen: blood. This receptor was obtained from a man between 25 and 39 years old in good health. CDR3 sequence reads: CASTWRGGEQFF. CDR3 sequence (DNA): TGTGCCAGCACTTGGAGGGGAGGTGAGCAGTTCTTC.